Listed below are T cell receptor beta chains from one sample, sequenced in a study of regulatory T cells in long-lasting Graves disease. One entry per CDR3 protein results from TCRdb running MiXCR on the multiplex PCR reads. The table records approximately 480,000 distinct CDR3 sequences, 15% to 20% of them present only once. These data were likewise used in another study, on T cells in Graves' hyperthyroidism and ophthalmopathy.

The starting material was peripheral blood mononuclear cells (PBMCs), obtained at new diagnosis, from a patient treated with antithyroid drugs. Receptors originate from a man in his forties or fifties with Graves disease. Each CDR3 is given with its conserved first and last residue. D genes are given only for firm matches. Size is stated for part of the rows, as once, few or many counts, or as a class when the clone is expanded.

j_call | d_call | clone_size | v_call | cdr3_aa | cdr3_nt
TRBJ1-2 | - | many | TRBV7-8 | CASTHTAGGYTF | TGTGCCAGCACCCACACGGCGGGAGGCTACACCTTC
TRBJ2-5 | - | - | TRBV5-1 | CASSSSLFGETQYF | TGCGCCAGCAGCTCGTCACTCTTCGGGGAGACCCAGTACTTC
TRBJ1-2 | TRBD1 | - | TRBV20-1 | CSAMGGTGNGYTF | TGCAGTGCCATGGGCGGGACAGGGAACGGCTACACCTTC
TRBJ2-1 | TRBD2 | - | TRBV10-2 | CASSERAGVGMNEQFF | TGCGCCAGCAGTGAGAGGGCGGGAGTAGGGATGAATGAGCAGTTCTTC
TRBJ2-5 | - | many | TRBV11-1 | CASSSPGAQETQYF | TGTGCCAGCAGTTCCCCGGGGGCCCAAGAGACCCAGTACTTC
TRBJ1-2 | TRBD1 | many | TRBV29-1 | CSGRDGQGYGYTF | TGCAGCGGGAGGGACGGACAGGGCTATGGCTACACCTTC
TRBJ1-2 | - | - | TRBV27 | CASQEGPSYGYTF | TGTGCCTCCCAGGAGGGGCCAAGCTATGGCTACACCTTC
TRBJ1-2 | - | many | TRBV2 | CASSEAGDRYTF | TGTGCCAGCAGTGAAGCGGGGGACCGCTACACCTTC
TRBJ1-1 | TRBD1 | many | TRBV3-1 | CASSRQGYGAEAFF | TGTGCCAGCAGCCGACAGGGATACGGGGCTGAAGCTTTCTTT
TRBJ2-7 | TRBD2 | - | TRBV7-8 | CASSFGLALDSYEQYF | TGTGCCAGCAGCTTCGGACTAGCGCTCGACTCCTACGAGCAGTACTTC
TRBJ2-7 | - | few | TRBV4-1 | CASSHSDTLYEQYF | TGCGCCAGCAGCCACTCTGACACCCTCTACGAGCAGTACTTC
TRBJ1-1 | - | many | TRBV28 | CASSFRDTGPWGTEAFF | TGTGCCAGCAGTTTCCGGGACACAGGGCCCTGGGGCACTGAAGCTTTCTTT
TRBJ2-3 | TRBD2 | - | TRBV7-9 | CASSSNSGRASDTQYF | TGTGCCAGCAGTTCGAACAGCGGGAGGGCCTCAGATACGCAGTATTTT
TRBJ2-7 | TRBD1 | - | TRBV27 | CASSLTDRVVYEQYF | TGTGCCAGCAGTTTAACGGACAGGGTAGTATACGAGCAGTACTTC
TRBJ2-2 | TRBD2 | - | TRBV20-1 | CSARKAGGPAELFF | TGCAGTGCTAGGAAAGCGGGAGGGCCCGCGGAGCTGTTTTTT
TRBJ2-5 | - | many | TRBV20-1 | CSARSRGKETQYF | TGCAGTGCTAGATCCCGAGGAAAAGAGACCCAGTACTTC
TRBJ2-5 | - | few | TRBV19 | CASSGTPGRETQYF | TGTGCCAGTTCCGGGACACCCGGGCGAGAGACCCAGTACTTC
TRBJ2-1 | - | - | TRBV27 | CASSFKIRNEQFF | TGTGCCAGCAGTTTCAAGATTAGGAATGAGCAGTTCTTC
TRBJ2-1 | TRBD2 | - | TRBV6-1 | CASSKTGTRNEQFF | TGTGCCAGCAGTAAAACCGGGACTAGGAATGAGCAGTTCTTC
TRBJ2-1 | - | many | TRBV2 | CASQQELDTYNEQFF | TGTGCCAGCCAGCAAGAACTAGATACCTACAATGAGCAGTTCTTC
TRBJ2-6 | - | once | TRBV28 | CASKGPHGSGANVLTF | TGTGCCAGCAAAGGCCCACACGGCTCTGGGGCCAACGTCCTGACTTTC
TRBJ1-1 | - | - | TRBV20-1 | CSARVQGKTEAFF | TGCAGTGCTAGAGTACAGGGTAAAACTGAAGCTTTCTTT
TRBJ2-3 | - | many | TRBV18 | CASSSGQTDTQYF | TGTGCCAGCTCATCAGGACAGACAGATACGCAGTATTTT
TRBJ2-1 | - | many | TRBV14 | CASSQVARPVGSYNEQFF | TGTGCCAGCAGCCAAGTTGCTCGGCCCGTTGGGTCCTACAATGAGCAGTTCTTC
TRBJ2-7 | - | many | TRBV7-8 | CASSLVGWTAVYEQYF | TGTGCCAGCAGCTTAGTAGGGTGGACTGCCGTCTACGAGCAGTACTTC
TRBJ2-1 | TRBD2 | many | TRBV5-1 | CASSSTSGRVTNEQFF | TGCGCCAGCAGCTCGACTAGCGGCAGAGTAACTAATGAGCAGTTCTTC
TRBJ1-2 | - | few | TRBV7-9 | CASSLGGAGDGYTF | TGTGCCAGCAGCTTGGGGGGCGCAGGGGATGGCTACACCTTC
TRBJ2-1 | - | many | TRBV13 | CASSPGTGLREQFF | TGTGCCAGCAGCCCCGGGACGGGGTTGAGGGAGCAGTTCTTC
TRBJ1-2 | TRBD1 | - | TRBV19 | CASSQFTGGDYGYTF | TGTGCCAGTAGTCAGTTTACAGGGGGTGACTATGGCTACACCTTC
TRBJ2-2 | - | - | TRBV13 | CASSSRLVGAGELFF | TGTGCCAGCAGCTCCCGCCTTGTTGGGGCCGGGGAGCTGTTTTTT
TRBJ1-2 | - | - | TRBV20-1 | CSAPHQIGYGYTF | TGCAGTGCTCCCCATCAGATCGGCTATGGCTACACCTTC
TRBJ2-7 | - | few | TRBV24-1 | CATSDRDGSYEQYF | TGTGCCACCAGTGACCGGGACGGCTCCTACGAGCAGTACTTC
TRBJ2-3 | TRBD2 | - | TRBV5-6 | CASSLGASGFTDTQYF | TGTGCCAGCAGCTTGGGAGCTAGCGGCTTCACAGATACGCAGTATTTT
TRBJ1-2 | TRBD1 | few | TRBV12-3/TRBV12-4 | CASNRGTGLAGYTF | TGTGCCAGCAACCGGGGGACAGGGTTAGCTGGCTACACCTTC
TRBJ1-6 | - | - | TRBV6-5 | CASSYGRVGDSPLHF | TGTGCCAGCAGCTACGGGAGGGTGGGGGATTCACCCCTCCACTTT
TRBJ2-7 | TRBD2 | few | TRBV19 | CASRRLAGGLYEQYF | TGTGCCAGTAGGAGACTAGCGGGAGGTCTCTACGAGCAGTACTTC
TRBJ1-2 | TRBD1 | few | TRBV6-2/TRBV6-3 | CASPGQGFQNYGYTF | TGTGCCAGCCCGGGACAGGGTTTCCAAAACTATGGCTACACCTTC
TRBJ2-5 | TRBD2 | many | TRBV5-1 | CASSRLAGYQETQYF | TGCGCCAGCAGCCGACTAGCGGGATATCAAGAGACCCAGTACTTC
TRBJ1-4 | TRBD1 | many | TRBV15 | CATSREGQGLLDEKLFF | TGTGCCACCAGCAGAGAGGGACAGGGATTGCTAGATGAAAAACTGTTTTTT
TRBJ2-3 | - | many | TRBV6-5 | CASSYRPTDTQYF | TGTGCCAGCAGTTATAGGCCCACAGATACGCAGTATTTT
TRBJ1-5 | - | many | TRBV28 | CASSFRAGNQPQHF | TGTGCCAGCAGTTTCAGGGCTGGCAATCAGCCCCAGCATTTT
TRBJ1-6 | - | once | TRBV2 | CASSPRPVNNSPLHF | TGTGCCAGCAGCCCCAGGCCGGTTAATAATTCACCCCTCCACTTT